These 24 T cell receptor beta chains came from one sample sequenced in a study of regulatory T cells in long-lasting Graves disease. As for time point: persistent/refractory GD, antithyroid drugs over 5 years with positive TRAb. PBMC-derived RNA was used for the TCR library. Researchers made TCR beta libraries by using iRepertoire HTBI primers and running Arm-PCR on CDR3 regions. Via MiXCR, TCRdb re-called the multiplex PCR reads, giving one row per CDR3 protein. The sample records around 430,000 distinct CDR3 sequences, roughly 22% being singletons. Sequenced here: peripheral blood mononuclear cells (PBMCs), sampled when the disease was refractory, from a patient treated with antithyroid drugs. These receptors all come from a female donor with Graves disease.

The table lists this clonotype with many counts. The rearrangement links TRBV2 to TRBJ2-2; 9 nucleotides line up with TRBD2. V shed 10 bases and J 7 bases; nucleotides not matched to a gene: 10. The length of the CDR3 is 14 residues. Germline CDR1 is SNHLY and CDR2 is FYNNEI. In nucleotides, the CDR3 is TGTGCCACTCTAAGCGGGAGGAGGGACGGGGAGCTGTTTTTT. It translates to CATLSGRRDGELFF.

This clonotype was counted at least ten times. This sequence joins TRBV20-1 and TRBJ2-5; TRBD2 agrees at 9 bases. The CDR3 consists of 15 residues. CDR1 and CDR2 from the germline V gene are DFQATT and SNEGSKA (reference sequence). The V gene end was trimmed by 0 bases and the J gene end by 5 bases; junction bases not matched to a gene: 7. The CDR3 region has the DNA TGCAGTGCTAGAGATGTTAGCGGGAGCGGTGAGACCCAGTACTTC. It specifies CSARDVSGSGETQYF.

A few counts support this clonotype. The V gene is TRBV7-9, the J gene TRBJ1-4; 8 bases map to TRBD1. CDR1 and CDR2 (germline): SEHNR, FQNEAQ (reference sequence). V was pared by 6 bases and J by 7 bases, with 10 bases of the junction left unmatched. CDR3 size: 15 residues. In DNA form, the CDR3 reads TGTGCCAGCAGACCGCCCGGGACAGGAGGTGAAAAACTGTTTTTT. This gives the protein CASRPPGTGGEKLFF.

In its sample, this clonotype was seen many times. The chain carries TRBV12-3 or TRBV12-4 and TRBJ2-5; weak D call: TRBD1 (6 bases). The CDR3 totals 14 residues. Trimming pared 6 bases from V and 9 bases from J, leaving 20 bases between. The CDR3 DNA sequence: TGTGCCAGCAGGCGAGAAGACACCGCAGGGGCCCAGTACTTC. Translation gives CASRREDTAGAQYF.

At least ten counts were recorded for this clonotype. The rearrangement links TRBV6-1 to TRBJ1-1; D uncertain. Per germline, CDR1 MNHNS and CDR2 SASEGT. V was clipped by 5 bases and J by 1 base, with 8 bases between them. The CDR3 extends over 13 amino acids. CDR3 DNA: TGTGCCAGCAGTAAGACAAGGAACACTGAAGCTTTCTTT. Translation: CASSKTRNTEAFF.

This clonotype was counted at least ten times. The chain employs TRBV20-1 and TRBJ2-5, with D hard to call. Germline V gene data show CDR1 as DFQATT and CDR2 as SNEGSKA (reference sequence). The CDR3 runs 14 residues. V dropped 2 bases and J dropped 4 bases, with 14 bases sitting between them. The CDR3 coding sequence is TGCAGTGCTAGAAAGCCCATCGGCCGAGAGACCCAGTACTTC. Translating gives CSARKPIGRETQYF.

This clonotype has ten or more counts. The V gene is TRBV7-2, the J gene TRBJ2-7; D perhaps matches TRBD2 (6 bases). Looked up from germline, CDR1 is SGHTA and CDR2 is FQGNSA. V was pared by 1 base and J by 6 bases, with 13 bases between. The CDR3 has 14 amino acids. This chain's CDR3 is CASSLVTRGGEQYF. For the CDR3, the DNA is TGTGCCAGCAGCTTAGTGACTAGAGGAGGCGAGCAGTACTTC.

This clonotype was observed at least ten times. This chain links TRBV12-3 or TRBV12-4 with TRBJ1-1; no reliable D call. The CDR3 is 16 residues long. Trimming removed 3 bases from V and 5 bases from J, with 19 bases in between. The CDR3: CASSFRWWALRTEAFF. The CDR3 bases are TGTGCCAGCAGTTTCCGATGGTGGGCTCTAAGAACTGAAGCTTTCTTT.

This clonotype was counted between two and nine times. The J gene is TRBJ1-5, the V gene TRBV15; D is perhaps TRBD1 (6 bases). V was pared by 4 bases and J by 7 bases, with 17 bases between. This CDR3 contains 15 residues. CDR1 is LNHNV, CDR2 YYDKDF, per germline (reference sequence). The CDR3 protein is CATSIENRVGQPQHF. The CDR3 DNA is TGTGCCACCAGCATAGAAAACAGGGTCGGGCAGCCCCAGCATTTT.

This clonotype occurred a few times. The genes are TRBV5-1 and TRBJ2-7, with D possibly being TRBD1 (6 bases). Deletions cut 2 bases from V and 4 bases from J, with 13 bases between. From germline, CDR1 is SGHRS and CDR2 YFSETQ. The CDR3 is 14 residues long. The CDR3 DNA follows: TGCGCCAGCAGCTTCCGAGACAGGATTTACGAGCAGTACTTC. Its protein product is CASSFRDRIYEQYF.

The V gene is TRBV11-2, the J gene TRBJ2-7; D gene ambiguous. Germline V gene lookup returns CDR1 SGHAT and CDR2 FQNNGV. There are 13 residues in the CDR3. The ends were cut back, 1 base at V and 4 bases at J, with 8 bases in the middle. CDR3 protein: CASSLGRKYEQYF. In nucleotides, the CDR3 is TGTGCCAGCAGCTTAGGTAGGAAATACGAGCAGTACTTC.

This clonotype was seen ten or more times. The genes are TRBV6-1 and TRBJ1-1; 10 nucleotides match TRBD1. The germline gives CDR1 MNHNS, CDR2 SASEGT. Trimming cost V 6 bases and J 3 bases; bases outside gene matches: 7. CDR3 size: 15 residues. Here the CDR3 reads CASRIPGQGYTEAFF. CDR3 coding DNA: TGTGCCAGCAGAATTCCGGGACAGGGGTACACTGAAGCTTTCTTT.

This clonotype was counted between two and nine times. The chain links TRBV19 to TRBJ1-1; 7 nucleotides align to TRBD1. V shed 7 bases, J shed 1 base, and the junction held 6 bases outside the gene matches. The CDR3 loop spans 14 amino acids. Germline CDR1 is LNHDA and CDR2 is SQIVND (reference sequence). The CDR3 region is CASTPGTENTEAFF. CDR3 nucleotide sequence: TGTGCCAGTACCCCCGGGACAGAGAACACTGAAGCTTTCTTT. Looking up the rest from reference TRBV19 and TRBJ1-1 gives the full variable domain: DGGITQSPKYLFRKEGQNVTLSCEQNLNHDAMYWYRQDPGQGLRLIYYSQIVNDFQKGDIAEGYSVSREKKESFPLTVTSAQKNPTAFYLCASTPGTENTEAFFGQGTRLTVV.

There are a few counts of this clonotype. This chain links TRBV30 with TRBJ2-4; 8 positions agree with TRBD2. The CDR3 is 16 amino acids. J lost 4 bases, V lost 1 base, and 9 bases had no gene match. Germline-derived CDR1 and CDR2 are GTSNPN and SVGIG (reference sequence). CDR3 in amino acids: CAWSGGMGLGKNIQYF. The CDR3 DNA reads TGTGCCTGGAGTGGCGGGATGGGACTAGGGAAAAACATTCAGTACTTC.

CDR3 nucleotides: TGTGCCAGTAGTATTACGGGAGATAGCAATCAGCCCCAGCATTTT. It specifies CASSITGDSNQPQHF. The rearrangement joins TRBV19 to TRBJ1-5; D uncertain. The CDR3 extends over 15 amino acids. Trimming left V 3 bases short and J 0 bases short, with 9 bases between. Germline assignment: CDR1 LNHDA and CDR2 SQIVND (reference sequence).

There are a few counts of this clonotype. The chain joins TRBV19 to TRBJ2-7, with 7 bases identical to TRBD1. The V gene's germline CDR1 is LNHDA and CDR2 SQIVND (reference sequence). J gave up 2 bases and V 10 bases, and 8 bases lay outside the gene matches. The CDR3 contains 13 residues. Here the CDR3 reads CATSPGQTYEQYF. CDR3 DNA sequence: TGTGCCACCTCACCGGGACAGACCTACGAGCAGTACTTC.

Ten or more counts support this clonotype. Here the CDR3 DNA reads TGTGCCAGCAGTTTAGGAGGTAGTAGCAATCAGCCCCAGCATTTT. Its protein is CASSLGGSSNQPQHF. The chain carries TRBV12-3 or TRBV12-4 and TRBJ1-5; D is unresolved. Trimming cost V 1 base and J 0 bases, with 7 bases left between them. The CDR3 is made up of 15 amino acids.

There are a few counts of this clonotype. The chain links TRBV5-1 to TRBJ1-1; 8 bases are a match to TRBD1. This CDR3 has 15 amino acids. Germline V lookup: CDR1 SGHRS, CDR2 YFSETQ. Trimming took 3 bases from V and 4 from J; bases not matched to a gene: 8. CDR3 sequence: CASSSNDRGSTEAFF. The CDR3 DNA reads TGCGCCAGCAGCTCCAACGACAGGGGAAGCACTGAAGCTTTCTTT.

V and J are TRBV7-3 and TRBJ1-1; D not resolved. The V gene lost 3 bases and the J gene lost 3 bases, with 8 bases spanning the gap. CDR1 and CDR2 from the germline V gene are SGHTA and FQGTGA. CDR3 length equals 13 residues. CDR3 protein: CASSFLADTEAFF. For the CDR3, the DNA is TGTGCCAGCAGCTTTTTAGCGGACACTGAAGCTTTCTTT.

The chain is built from TRBV10-3 and TRBJ1-1; D unclear. This CDR3 contains 15 residues. Trimming left V 4 bases short and J 0 bases short, with 12 bases between. CDR1 and CDR2 from the germline V gene are ENHRY and SYGVKD. CDR3 residues: CAISGVSGVNTEAFF. For the CDR3, the DNA is TGTGCCATCAGTGGGGTGAGCGGGGTGAACACTGAAGCTTTCTTT.

In its sample, this clonotype was seen a few times. The chain uses TRBV7-9 and TRBJ2-6; the match to TRBD1 covers 7 bases. V lost 4 bases to trimming and J lost 0 bases; unmatched junction nucleotides: 3. The CDR3 spans 16 residues. Germline V CDR1 and CDR2: SEHNR, FQNEAQ (reference sequence). CDR3 amino acids: CASSSTGPSGANVLTF. CDR3 nucleotide sequence: TGTGCCAGCAGCTCGACAGGGCCCTCTGGGGCCAACGTCCTGACTTTC.

This clonotype has a count of ten or more. The CDR3 DNA is TGTGCCAGCAGCTTTCTCCGGGACAGGGGTTATGGCTACACCTTC. This encodes CASSFLRDRGYGYTF. The chain uses TRBV11-2 and TRBJ1-2; 10 nucleotides align to TRBD1. Germline values: CDR1 SGHAT, CDR2 FQNNGV. Trimming at V came to 3 bases and at J to 5 bases, leaving 6 bases not matched to a gene. This CDR3 has 15 residues. The full variable domain, completed using reference TRBV11-2 and TRBJ1-2, is EAGVAQSPRYKIIEKRQSVAFWCNPISGHATLYWYQQILGQGPKLLIQFQNNGVVDDSQLPKDRFSAERLKGVDSTLKIQPAKLEDSAVYLCASSFLRDRGYGYTFGSGTRLTVV.

The rearrangement uses TRBV27 and TRBJ1-4, with D uncertain. V lost 2 bases to trimming and J lost 7 bases, with 11 bases between them. This CDR3 spans 14 amino acids. Germline loops: CDR1 MNHEY, CDR2 SMNVEV (reference sequence). The CDR3 region is CASSLRGIPEKLFF. The DNA for the CDR3 is TGTGCCAGCAGTTTAAGAGGGATTCCTGAAAAACTGTTTTTT.

This sequence joins TRBV27 and TRBJ2-1, with a tentative D call TRBD1 (5 bases). The CDR3 has 14 amino acids. Trimming removed 8 bases at V and 6 bases at J, with 17 bases between. The germline CDR1 and CDR2 sequences are MNHEY and SMNVEV (reference sequence). This CDR3 is CASGYLGATNEQFF. The CDR3 DNA reads TGTGCCAGCGGTTATTTAGGGGCTACCAATGAGCAGTTCTTC.